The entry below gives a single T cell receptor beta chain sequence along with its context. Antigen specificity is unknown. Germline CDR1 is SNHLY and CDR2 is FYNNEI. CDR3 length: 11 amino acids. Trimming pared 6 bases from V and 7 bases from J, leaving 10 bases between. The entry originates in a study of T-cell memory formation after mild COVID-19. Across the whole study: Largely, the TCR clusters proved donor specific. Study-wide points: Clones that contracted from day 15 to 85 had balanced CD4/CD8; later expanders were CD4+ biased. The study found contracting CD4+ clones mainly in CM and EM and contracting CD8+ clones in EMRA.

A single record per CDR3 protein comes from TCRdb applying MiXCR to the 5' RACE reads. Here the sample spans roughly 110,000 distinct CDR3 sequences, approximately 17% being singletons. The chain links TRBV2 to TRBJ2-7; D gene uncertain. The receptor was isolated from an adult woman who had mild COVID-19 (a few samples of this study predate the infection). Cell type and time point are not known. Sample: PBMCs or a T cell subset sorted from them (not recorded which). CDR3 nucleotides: TGTGCCAGCAGGGTCGATTGGGAGCAGTACTTC. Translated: CASRVDWEQYF.